This T cell receptor beta chain stems from a study of shared clonotypes between healthy human individuals (dated by TCRdb to the early 2020s). With regard to the full study: Two women and a few men aged 18 to 49 years were included in the cohort. To estimate repertoire size and how much clonotype sharing occurs between individuals, the study deeply sequenced the blood TCR repertoires of five healthy adults. Leukapheresis yielded between about 0.94 and 8.9 billion PBMCs per donor. Per donor, three plates each were used for CD4 naive and CD4 memory, two for CD8 naive, and one for CD8 memory. To increase sequencing depth and limit assay-specific biases, different laboratories used diverse techniques to prepare libraries and sequence TCR repertoires. Findings and caveats that apply to the study as a whole: Rarefaction of sorted-subset datasets indicated incomplete sequencing despite the large sequencing depth. Across a handful of donors, 5% to 6% of naive CD4, over 3% of naive CD8, roughly 2.2% of memory CD4, and 0.4% of memory CD8 clonotypes were shared. Estimated clonotype richness was generally larger for naive than for memory subsets. The small number of donors limited the genetic and exposure-history diversity represented. Compared with non-shared clonotypes, clonotypes shared by all four sorted-subset donors had higher generation probabilities. Based on pairwise subsampling, the degree of clonotype sharing among donors was expected to be affected by sequencing depth. Sampling was restricted to blood, and TCR repertoires in tissues likely differ from the TCR repertoires found in blood.

Healthy HIV-negative adults with no recently reported acute infections or vaccinations were included as donors. All donors were Caucasian adults living in Nashville, Tennessee, USA. CD4+ T cells were enriched by magnetic negative selection; naive cells were then positively selected on CD45RA, and the negative fraction formed the memory subset. Blood was obtained by leukapheresis, after which PBMCs were separated by Ficoll-Histopaque density gradient centrifugation and cryopreserved in liquid nitrogen vapor phase. Analytical flow cytometry was used to check the purity and quantity of every magnetically sorted T cell population. Each sorted fraction had its genomic DNA isolated and then quantified by UV absorbance on a Nanodrop 2000c. Using the deep immunoSEQ assay, multiplex PCR amplified TCR CDR3 regions from genomic DNA. Extracted genomic DNA from each cell subset was spread evenly across all wells of several immunoSEQ 96-well plates, with each plate serving as a replicate. For sorted subsets, each replicate PCR was loaded with approximately 200 ng genomic DNA, equivalent to 25,000 to 35,000 T cell genomes. Purified libraries were quantified with a Qubit 3.0 fluorometer, sized on a Bioanalyzer 2100, and re-quantified with the KAPA Library Quantification kit. A separate single-read 150-cycle Illumina NextSeq 550 flow cell was used to sequence each immunoSEQ 96-well plate. The source study handled its data this way. The immunoSEQ output contained only junctional sequences without quality scores, so filtering could not match that applied to full-length reads. To assign V/J genes and CDR3, sequences were annotated against IMGT germline references using PyIR, a Python wrapper for IgBLAST v1.9. Any read was removed if the V/J assignment was weak (E-value above 1e-6), the CDR3 was missing, or the read contained stop codons, out-of-frame junctions, or ambiguous translated residues. A V3J clonotype was defined by an identical inferred V gene, J gene, and CDR3 amino acid sequence. Percentage overlap between repertoires was computed as shared unique clonotypes divided by the size of the smaller repertoire. Richness of each repertoire was evaluated using RTK rarefaction, the Chao1 estimator, and Recon v2.1 estimates of unobserved clonotypes. For all TCRbeta clonotypes obtained by the gDNA method from a handful of donors, generation probabilities were computed with OLGA. TCRdb took over this immuneACCESS table, retaining in-frame rearrangements with V and J assigned. Such tables are incomplete; in checked studies, under half of the missing clones stem from an unresolved V gene, and the remainder is unexplained. The DNA was the basis for D and trimming; V, J and clone size are from that table. The sample table contains over a million clones; only one count was recorded for about 84% of them. The top ten hold roughly 0.57% of the sample.

In the germline V gene, CDR1 corresponds to KGHSH and CDR2 to LQKENI. V is clipped by 1 base and J by 0 bases, and the sequence between their germline boundaries is 7 bases long. The CDR3 runs 15 residues from the cysteine to the phenylalanine. Only the CDR3 DNA is retained, 45 bases long and in frame from the first base. This clone was found a few times. There is no known antigen for this receptor. Base qualities are not provided; no much larger clone lies one nucleotide away. The source material was memory CD4+ T cells from PBMCs. The cell subset or site label here, explained by the study, means: CD45RA-negative fraction. The sequence came from a man aged 18-30 years in good health. Some clones in this sample may be carry-over from other donors' samples. The chain is made from TRBV18 and TRBJ1-3; tentative D gene TRBD1, with 5 bases matching. The CDR3 region has the sequence CASSPRQSSGNTIYF. In nucleotide form, the sequence is TGTGCCAGCTCACCACGACAGAGCTCTGGAAACACCATATATTTT.